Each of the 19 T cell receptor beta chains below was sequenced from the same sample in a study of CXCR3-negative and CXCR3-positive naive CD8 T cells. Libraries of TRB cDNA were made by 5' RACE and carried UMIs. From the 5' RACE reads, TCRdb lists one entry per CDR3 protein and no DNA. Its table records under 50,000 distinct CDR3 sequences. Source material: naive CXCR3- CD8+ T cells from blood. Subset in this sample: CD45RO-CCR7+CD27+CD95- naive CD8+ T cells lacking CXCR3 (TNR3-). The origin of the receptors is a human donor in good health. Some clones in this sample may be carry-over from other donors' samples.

The CDR3 loop is CASSESPGQGYDQPQHF. The chain joins TRBV10-2 to TRBJ1-5; TCRdb reports TRBD1, a call that lacks DNA to check it against. From germline, CDR1 is WSHSY and CDR2 SAAADI. This CDR3 contains 17 residues.

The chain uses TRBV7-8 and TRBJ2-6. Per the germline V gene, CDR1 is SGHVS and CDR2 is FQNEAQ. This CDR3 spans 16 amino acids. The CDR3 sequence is CASSLGWNSGANVLTF.

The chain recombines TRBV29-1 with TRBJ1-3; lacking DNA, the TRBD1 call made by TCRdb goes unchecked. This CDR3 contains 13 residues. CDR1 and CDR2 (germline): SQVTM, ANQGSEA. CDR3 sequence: CSVGGSGGNTIYF.

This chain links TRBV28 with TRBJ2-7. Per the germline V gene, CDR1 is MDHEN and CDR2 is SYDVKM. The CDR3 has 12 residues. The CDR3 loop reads CASSLLPSEQYF.

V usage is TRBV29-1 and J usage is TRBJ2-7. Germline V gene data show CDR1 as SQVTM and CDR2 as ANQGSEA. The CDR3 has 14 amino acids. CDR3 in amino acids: CSVETGGFPYEQYF.

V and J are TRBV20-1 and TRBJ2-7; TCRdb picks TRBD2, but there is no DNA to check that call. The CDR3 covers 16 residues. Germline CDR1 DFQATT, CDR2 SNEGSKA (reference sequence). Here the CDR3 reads CSARDILAGVPTEQYF.

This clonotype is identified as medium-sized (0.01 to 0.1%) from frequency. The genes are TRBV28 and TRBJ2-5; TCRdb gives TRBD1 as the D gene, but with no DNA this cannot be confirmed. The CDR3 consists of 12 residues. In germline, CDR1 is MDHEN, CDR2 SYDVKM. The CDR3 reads CASTPPRGTQYF.

This CDR3 is CASSFYSSAGPLGNEQFF. This chain connects TRBV7-9 to TRBJ2-1; TCRdb indicates TRBD2, and absent DNA this call remains unverified. The CDR3 has 18 residues. Germline V lookup: CDR1 SEHNR, CDR2 FQNEAQ (reference sequence).

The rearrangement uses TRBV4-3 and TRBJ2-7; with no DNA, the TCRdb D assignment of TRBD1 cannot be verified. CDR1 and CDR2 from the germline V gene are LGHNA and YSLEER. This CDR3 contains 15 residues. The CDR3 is CASSQDRDRVYEQYF.

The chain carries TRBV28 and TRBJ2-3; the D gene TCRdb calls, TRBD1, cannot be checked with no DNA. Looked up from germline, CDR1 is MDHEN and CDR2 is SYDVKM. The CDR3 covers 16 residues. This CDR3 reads CASSLVGQGWGDTQYF.

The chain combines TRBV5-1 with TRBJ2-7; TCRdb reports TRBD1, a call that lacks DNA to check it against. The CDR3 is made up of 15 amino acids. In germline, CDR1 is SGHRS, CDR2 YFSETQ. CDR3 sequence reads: CASSQEGYRAYEQYF.

CDR3: CSVPTGGYNEQFF. The chain uses TRBV29-1 and TRBJ2-1; with no DNA, the TCRdb D assignment of TRBD1 cannot be verified. Looked up from germline, CDR1 is SQVTM and CDR2 is ANQGSEA. The CDR3 has 13 residues.

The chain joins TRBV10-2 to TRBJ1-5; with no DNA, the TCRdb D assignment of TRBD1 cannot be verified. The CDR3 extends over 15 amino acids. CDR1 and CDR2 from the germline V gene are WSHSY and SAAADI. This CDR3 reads CASSRGWGSNQPQHF.

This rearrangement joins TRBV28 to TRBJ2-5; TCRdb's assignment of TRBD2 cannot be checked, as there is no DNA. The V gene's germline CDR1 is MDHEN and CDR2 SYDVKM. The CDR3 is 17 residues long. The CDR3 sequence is CASSLGFPSGSQETQYF.

CDR3 protein: CSAKGGSLYNEQFF. The V call is TRBV20-1, the J call TRBJ2-1; TCRdb lists TRBD1, though no DNA is available to test this call. CDR3 length: 14 amino acids. Looked up from germline, CDR1 is DFQATT and CDR2 is SNEGSKA (reference sequence).

CDR3 sequence reads: CSASGTFDYGYTF. The J gene is TRBJ1-2, the V gene TRBV20-1; with no DNA, the TCRdb D assignment of TRBD1 cannot be verified. This CDR3 contains 13 residues. CDR1 and CDR2 from the germline V gene are DFQATT and SNEGSKA (reference sequence).

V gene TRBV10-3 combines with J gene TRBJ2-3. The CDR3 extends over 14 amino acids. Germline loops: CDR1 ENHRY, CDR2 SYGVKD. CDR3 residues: CAISENLGIDTQYF.

Here the CDR3 reads CSATGTGTQETQYF. The J gene is TRBJ2-5, the V gene TRBV20-1; the D call of TRBD1 rests on TCRdb alone, since no DNA is present to check it. CDR3 length equals 14 residues. Germline values: CDR1 DFQATT, CDR2 SNEGSKA (reference sequence).

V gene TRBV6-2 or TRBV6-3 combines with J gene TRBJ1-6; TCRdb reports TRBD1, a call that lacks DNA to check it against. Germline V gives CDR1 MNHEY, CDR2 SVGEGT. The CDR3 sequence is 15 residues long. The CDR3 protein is CASSQTGTDNSPLHF.